The source of this TCR beta chain is a study of T cells in Graves' hyperthyroidism and ophthalmopathy. Whole-study context: It was at initial diagnosis, before any treatment, that peripheral blood was collected.

V dropped 3 bases and J dropped 3 bases, with 9 bases sitting between them. This CDR3 has 13 amino acids. Germline CDR1 reads DFQATT; CDR2 reads SNEGSKA (reference sequence). This clonotype was picked up many times. Its antigen is not known. A NOSPECS grade of at least 4, a Clinical Activity Score of at least 3 and duration under 3 months were recorded in ophthalmopathy patients. This sample holds PBMCs from about 10 ml fresh peripheral blood. Study results and caveats: Using 13 V-J features, a model discriminated ophthalmopathy from stable hyperthyroidism.

RNA transcripts were the template for amplifying TCR beta CDR3 regions. Researchers ran a first-round RT-PCR on the TCR CDR3 using the HTBI primer set. Using its own MiXCR run on the multiplex PCR reads, TCRdb lists one record per CDR3 protein. Of a few hundred thousand distinct CDR3 sequences in the sample, about 16% are singletons; the top ten hold approximately 30%. V and J are TRBV20-1 and TRBJ1-5; no clear D gene. The source material was blood. This receptor was identified in a woman aged 25 to 45 with Graves' ophthalmopathy. The CDR3 DNA reads as TGCAGTGCTAGTTCGACTTCCAATCAGCCCCAGCATTTT. Translation gives CSASSTSNQPQHF.